Listed here are 20 T cell receptor beta chains from one sample, sequenced in a study of cytomegalovirus exposure and HLA in healthy donors (dated by TCRdb to the late 2010s). Libraries were built with the immunoSEQ multiplex PCR assay. A mixture of 60 forward primers for TCR Vbeta segments and 13 reverse primers for TCR Jbeta segments was used in the multiplex PCR. TCRdb carries this immuneACCESS record with in-frame sequences only. Its versions omit some clonotypes, under half of them owing to an unresolved V gene in the studies checked, with the rest unexplained. The sample table contains over 100,000 clones; only one count was recorded for around 63% of them. The top ten clonotypes cover 9% to 10% of the sample. Sequencing was carried out using PBMCs. The receptors were gathered from a man aged 35 to 55 in good health and CMV-seropositive.

The genes are TRBV29-1 and TRBJ2-1, with 7 bases aligning to TRBD2. Germline trimming cut 6 bases from V and 4 bases from J; bases unmatched to any gene: 12. The germline gives CDR1 SQVTM, CDR2 ANQGSEA. The CDR3 totals 15 residues. DNA for the CDR3: TGCAGCGTGGGGGAGGGCGGGACGGCTTACAATGAGCAGTTCTTC. Amino acid sequence: CSVGEGGTAYNEQFF.

In this sample, this clone turned up a few times. The chain's CDR3 is CASSTGTGASYEQYF. The CDR3 nucleotides are TGTGCCAGCTCAACCGGGACAGGGGCTTCCTACGAGCAGTACTTC. The chain links TRBV18 to TRBJ2-7; 10 bases fit TRBD1. CDR1 and CDR2 (germline): KGHSH, LQKENI. The CDR3 totals 15 residues. J gave up 1 base and V 5 bases, and 5 bases lay outside the gene matches.

This clone was observed a handful of times. V is TRBV18 and J is TRBJ2-6; D gene unclear. This CDR3 is 14 amino acids long. CDR1 and CDR2 (germline): KGHSH, LQKENI. Trimming removed 4 bases at V and 0 bases at J, with 4 bases between. The CDR3 DNA reads as TGTGCCAGCTCACAGAGCTCTGGGGCCAACGTCCTGACTTTC. This gives the protein CASSQSSGANVLTF.

The V gene is TRBV10-3, the J gene TRBJ1-6, with D uncertain. Trimming left V 0 bases short and J 5 bases short, with 5 bases between. This CDR3 comprises 14 residues. Per the germline V gene, CDR1 is ENHRY and CDR2 is SYGVKD. The CDR3 region is CAISESRDNSPLHF. DNA for the CDR3: TGTGCCATCAGTGAGTCGCGAGATAATTCACCCCTCCACTTT.

The genes are TRBV4-3 and TRBJ2-3; TRBD2 agrees at 13 bases. Germline V lookup: CDR1 LGHNA, CDR2 YSLEER. J lost 2 bases, V lost 3 bases, and 5 bases had no gene match. This CDR3 spans 17 amino acids. CDR3 sequence reads: CASSHQLAGGYTDTQYF. The CDR3 DNA reads TGCGCCAGCAGCCACCAACTAGCGGGAGGGTACACAGATACGCAGTATTTT.

The chain links TRBV7-2 to TRBJ1-2; 7 bases agree with TRBD1. CDR1 is SGHTA, CDR2 FQGNSA, per germline. This CDR3 has 15 amino acids. Trimming removed 5 bases from V and 3 bases from J; junction bases left unmatched: 9. CDR3 sequence (DNA): TGTGCCAGCAGCCGAAGAGGACAGGCCGACTATGGCTACACCTTC. Translated: CASSRRGQADYGYTF.

The gene calls are TRBV4-2 and TRBJ1-4; TRBD1 is a possible D gene (6 bases). Germline values: CDR1 LGHNA, CDR2 YNFKEQ. The CDR3 sequence is 17 residues long. The ends were cut back, 2 bases at V and 8 bases at J, with 21 bases in the middle. CDR3 coding DNA: TGTGCCAGCAGCCAACCCCAGGGGCAGGGCGAGGGGGAAAAACTGTTTTTT. Translating gives CASSQPQGQGEGEKLFF.

The J gene is TRBJ1-2, the V gene TRBV11-2; D may be TRBD1 (5 bases). CDR3 length: 12 residues. The V end lost 5 bases, the J end lost 3 bases, and 7 bases lay between the germline ends. CDR1 SGHAT and CDR2 FQNNGV come from the germline V gene. CDR3 sequence: CASSTTDYGYTF. The CDR3 coding sequence is TGTGCCAGCAGCACGACAGACTATGGCTACACCTTC.

The chain carries TRBV6-6 and TRBJ2-7, with TRBD1 matching 7 bases. The CDR3 is made up of 16 amino acids. The V segment lost 2 bases and the J segment 3 bases; nucleotides outside the gene matches: 10. The germline V gene encodes CDR1 MNHNY and CDR2 SVGAGI (reference sequence). The CDR3 region is CASSYLHSGQLYEQYF. The CDR3, as DNA: TGTGCCAGCAGTTACCTTCATTCGGGACAGCTCTACGAGCAGTACTTC.

V gene TRBV30 combines with J gene TRBJ2-7, with 8 bases identical to TRBD1. The V gene end was trimmed by 1 base and the J gene end by 5 bases; junction bases not matched to a gene: 4. The CDR3 has 13 residues. Germline-derived CDR1 and CDR2 are GTSNPN and SVGIG (reference sequence). CDR3 DNA sequence: TGTGCCTGGAGTGCCTCAGGGGGCAACGAGCAGTACTTC. This encodes CAWSASGGNEQYF.

CDR3: CASSSRQGLGYNEQFF. DNA of the CDR3: TGTGCCAGCAGCTCTAGACAGGGGCTGGGTTACAATGAGCAGTTCTTC. The gene calls are TRBV13 and TRBJ2-1; TRBD1 aligns across 8 bases. After removal of 4 bases from V and 4 bases from J, the junction contained 9 bases not matched to a gene. In germline, CDR1 is PRHDT, CDR2 FYEKMQ (reference sequence). CDR3 length: 16 amino acids. The variable domain in full, completed from reference TRBV13 and TRBJ2-1, reads AAGVIQSPRHLIKEKRETATLKCYPIPRHDTVYWYQQGPGQDPQFLISFYEKMQSDKGSIPDRFSAQQFSDYHSELNMSSLELGDSALYFCASSSRQGLGYNEQFFGPGTRLTVL.

This clone was picked up a small number of times. The rearrangement links TRBV5-4 to TRBJ1-5; TRBD1 matches at 8 bases. CDR1 and CDR2 (germline): SGHNT, YYREEE (reference sequence). The CDR3 spans 16 residues. V dropped 0 bases and J dropped 7; count of bases not matched to a gene: 9. CDR3 in DNA: TGTGCCAGCAGCTTGGACAGGGGGGGGGTCGTGCAGCCCCAGCATTTT. Protein product: CASSLDRGGVVQPQHF.

This chain links TRBV9 with TRBJ2-2; D not resolved. Per germline, CDR1 SGDLS and CDR2 YYNGEE. The germline V and J ends were trimmed by 0 bases and 4 bases, with 4 bases remaining between them. The CDR3 is 13 amino acids. The CDR3 bases are TGTGCCAGCAGCGTAGCGGGCACCGGGGAGCTGTTTTTT. As protein: CASSVAGTGELFF.

J is TRBJ2-7 and V is TRBV28; 12 bases fit TRBD2. The CDR3 has 17 amino acids. Germline V gives CDR1 MDHEN, CDR2 SYDVKM. The trim removed 7 bases at V and 3 bases at J, leaving 13 bases unmatched. The CDR3 nucleotides read TGTGCCAGCATCGGACTAGCGGGAATATTTGGCAACTACGAGCAGTACTTC. Translation: CASIGLAGIFGNYEQYF.

In its sample, this clone was seen once. DNA of the CDR3: TGTGCCAGCAGTGGAGAGGCTCACAGGGGGTACCAGCCCCAGCATTTT. Its protein is CASSGEAHRGYQPQHF. The V and J genes are TRBV6-1 and TRBJ1-5; 8 positions match TRBD1. Germline values: CDR1 MNHNS, CDR2 SASEGT. V was clipped by 4 bases and J by 7 bases; unmatched bases: 12. The CDR3 totals 16 residues.

This clone was counted a few times. As DNA, the CDR3 is TGTGCCAGTAGCGTCACAGGGGAGAATCAGCCCCAGCATTTT. As protein: CASSVTGENQPQHF. The J gene is TRBJ1-5, the V gene TRBV19, with TRBD1 matching over 7 bases. With 6 bases clipped from V and 4 bases from J, the junction kept 6 bases outside the gene matches. The CDR3 has 14 residues. Looked up from germline, CDR1 is LNHDA and CDR2 is SQIVND (reference sequence).

The V and J genes are TRBV15 and TRBJ2-3; 11 positions agree with TRBD1. J gave up 3 bases and V 4 bases, and 6 bases lay outside the gene matches. This CDR3 spans 16 amino acids. CDR1 LNHNV and CDR2 YYDKDF come from the germline V gene (reference sequence). CDR3 bases: TGTGCCACCAGCACGGGCCGGGACAGGGGGACAGATACGCAGTATTTT. It translates to CATSTGRDRGTDTQYF.

This clone came up a few times. The chain joins TRBV7-9 to TRBJ2-2; weak D call: TRBD2 (5 bases). Germline V gene sequence: CDR1 SEHNR, CDR2 FQNEAQ (reference sequence). Trimming removed 5 bases from V and 1 base from J, with 8 bases in between. This CDR3 has 14 amino acids. In DNA form, the CDR3 reads TGTGCCAGCAGCGCGGACTGGAACACCGGGGAGCTGTTTTTT. Its protein product is CASSADWNTGELFF.

The chain uses TRBV5-1 and TRBJ2-1; maybe TRBD2 (7 bases). Between the trimmed V and J ends, which lost 4 bases and 10 bases, there was a span of 24 bases. The CDR3 is made up of 16 amino acids. Germline V gene data show CDR1 as SGHRS and CDR2 as YFSETQ. The DNA for the CDR3 is TGCGCCAGCAGCCCCTCGAGTGGGGGGGCATCCGGCGAGCAGTTCTTC. This translates into CASSPSSGGASGEQFF.

The chain carries TRBV6-6 and TRBJ2-1, with 9 bases matching TRBD2. The CDR3 is 16 residues long. Germline V gives CDR1 MNHNY, CDR2 SVGAGI (reference sequence). The ends lost 4 bases at V and 4 bases at J; junction bases unmatched: 8. The CDR3 DNA reads as TGTGCCAGCAGTTCCGCGACTAGCGGCTATTACAATGAGCAGTTCTTC. Its protein is CASSSATSGYYNEQFF.